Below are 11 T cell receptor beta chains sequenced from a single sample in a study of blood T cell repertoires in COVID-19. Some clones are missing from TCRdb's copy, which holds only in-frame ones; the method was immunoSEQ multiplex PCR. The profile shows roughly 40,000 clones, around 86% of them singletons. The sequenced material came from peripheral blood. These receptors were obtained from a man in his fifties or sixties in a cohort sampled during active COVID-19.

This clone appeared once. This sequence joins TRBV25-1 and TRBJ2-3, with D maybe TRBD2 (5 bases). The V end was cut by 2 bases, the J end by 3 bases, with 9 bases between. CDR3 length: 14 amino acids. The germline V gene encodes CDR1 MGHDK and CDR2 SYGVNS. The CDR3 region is CASSEIRETDTQYF. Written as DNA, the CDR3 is TGTGCCAGCAGTGAAATTCGGGAAACAGATACGCAGTATTTT.

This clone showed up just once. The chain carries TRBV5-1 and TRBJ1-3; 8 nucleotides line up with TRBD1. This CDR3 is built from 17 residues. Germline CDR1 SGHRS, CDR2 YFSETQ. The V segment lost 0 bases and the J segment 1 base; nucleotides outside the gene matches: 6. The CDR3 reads CASSLAGDRISGNTIYF. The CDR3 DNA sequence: TGCGCCAGCAGCTTGGCCGGGGACAGGATATCTGGAAACACCATATATTTT.

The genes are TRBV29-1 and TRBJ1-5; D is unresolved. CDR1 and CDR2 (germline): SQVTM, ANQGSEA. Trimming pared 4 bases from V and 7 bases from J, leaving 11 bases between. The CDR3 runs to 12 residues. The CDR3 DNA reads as TGCAGCGTTGTCGGACCGGGACAGCCCCAGCATTTT. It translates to CSVVGPGQPQHF.

Here the CDR3 reads CASSQGLQETQYF. CDR3 coding DNA: TGCGCCAGCAGCCAAGGCCTACAAGAGACCCAGTACTTC. The V and J genes are TRBV4-1 and TRBJ2-5; D not resolved. Germline V gene lookup returns CDR1 MGHRA and CDR2 YSYEKL. Trimming took 1 base from V and 2 from J, leaving 5 bases between them. The CDR3 contains 13 residues.

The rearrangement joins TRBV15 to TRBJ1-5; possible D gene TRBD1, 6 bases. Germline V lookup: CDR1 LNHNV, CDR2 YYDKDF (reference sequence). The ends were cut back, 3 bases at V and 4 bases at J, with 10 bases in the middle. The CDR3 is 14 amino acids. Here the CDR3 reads CATSRTGANQPQHF. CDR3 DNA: TGTGCCACCAGCAGGACAGGAGCTAATCAGCCCCAGCATTTT.

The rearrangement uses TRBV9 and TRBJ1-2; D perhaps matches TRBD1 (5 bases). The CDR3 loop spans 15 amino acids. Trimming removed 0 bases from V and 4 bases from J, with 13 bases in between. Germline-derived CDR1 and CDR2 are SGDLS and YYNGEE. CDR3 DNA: TGTGCCAGCAGCGTAGCCCAGGGTAGCCCCTATGGCTACACCTTC. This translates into CASSVAQGSPYGYTF.

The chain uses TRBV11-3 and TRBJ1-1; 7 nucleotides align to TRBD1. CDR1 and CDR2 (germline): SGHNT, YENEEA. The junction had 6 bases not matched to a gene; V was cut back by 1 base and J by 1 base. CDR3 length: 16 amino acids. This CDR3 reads CASSLGRGRGNTEAFF. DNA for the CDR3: TGTGCCAGCAGCTTAGGGAGGGGGCGGGGGAACACTGAAGCTTTCTTT.

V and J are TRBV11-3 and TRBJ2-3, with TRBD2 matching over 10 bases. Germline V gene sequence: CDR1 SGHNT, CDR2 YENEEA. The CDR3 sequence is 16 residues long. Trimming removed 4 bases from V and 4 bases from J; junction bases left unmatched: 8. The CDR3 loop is CASSSEAGGGPDTQYF. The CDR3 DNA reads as TGTGCCAGCAGCTCGGAAGCGGGGGGGGGTCCAGATACGCAGTATTTT.

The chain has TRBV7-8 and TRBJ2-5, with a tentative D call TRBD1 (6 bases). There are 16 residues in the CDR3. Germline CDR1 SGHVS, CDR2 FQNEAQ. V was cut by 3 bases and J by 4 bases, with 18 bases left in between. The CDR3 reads CASSFSQGKAGETQYF. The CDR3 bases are TGTGCCAGCAGCTTTTCCCAGGGGAAAGCAGGAGAGACCCAGTACTTC.

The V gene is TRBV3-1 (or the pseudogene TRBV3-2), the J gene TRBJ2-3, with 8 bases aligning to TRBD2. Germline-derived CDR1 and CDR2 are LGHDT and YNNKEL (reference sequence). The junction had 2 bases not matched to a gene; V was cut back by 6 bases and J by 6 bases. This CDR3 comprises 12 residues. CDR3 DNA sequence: TGTGCCAGCAGTCCTAGCGGGGATACGCAGTATTTT. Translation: CASSPSGDTQYF.

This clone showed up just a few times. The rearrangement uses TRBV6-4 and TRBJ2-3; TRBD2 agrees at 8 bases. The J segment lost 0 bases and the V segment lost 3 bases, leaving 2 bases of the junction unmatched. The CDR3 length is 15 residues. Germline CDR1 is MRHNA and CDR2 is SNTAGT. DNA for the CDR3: TGTGCCAGCAGTGAGGCTAGCGGGAGCACAGATACGCAGTATTTT. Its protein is CASSEASGSTDTQYF.